The T cell receptor beta chain described here comes from a study of Ad26.COV2.S vaccination and SARS-CoV-2 variants. This clone came up many times. The target antigen is unknown. Study outcomes and limitations: Vaccinated and placebo-treated recipients had similar non-spike TCR breadth.

Only in-frame clones appear in the TCRdb table, and some are missing; sequencing was by immunoSEQ multiplex PCR. Seen here are 180,000 or so clones, around nine tenths observed once, and the top ten hold over 4.5%. CDR3 length equals 16 residues. Germline assignment: CDR1 MGHRA and CDR2 YSYEKL. Unmatched junction bases numbered 1, after V lost 1 base and J lost 3 bases. V gene TRBV4-1 combines with J gene TRBJ2-2; 11 positions match TRBD2. This receptor was obtained from a human donor who had recovered from COVID-19. Sample: peripheral blood, taken after recovery from COVID-19. The CDR3 nucleotides read TGCGCCAGCAGCCAAGGACTAGCGGGATACACCGGGGAGCTGTTTTTT. Its translation: CASSQGLAGYTGELFF.